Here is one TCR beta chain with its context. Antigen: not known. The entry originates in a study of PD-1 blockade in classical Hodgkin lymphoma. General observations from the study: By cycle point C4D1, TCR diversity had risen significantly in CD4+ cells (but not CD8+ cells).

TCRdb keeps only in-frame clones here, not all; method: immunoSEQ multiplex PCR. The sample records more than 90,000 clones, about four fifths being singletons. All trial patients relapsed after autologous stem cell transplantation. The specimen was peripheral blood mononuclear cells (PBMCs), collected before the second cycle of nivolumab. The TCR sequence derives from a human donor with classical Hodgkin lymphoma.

The CDR3: CASSPRGGDQPQHF. The DNA of the CDR3 is TGTGCCAGCAGTCCCCGGGGAGGCGATCAGCCCCAGCATTTT. The V and J genes are TRBV6-5 and TRBJ1-5; D not resolved. Germline assignment: CDR1 MNHEY and CDR2 SVGAGI. V gave up 5 bases and J gave up 5 bases, with 13 bases separating them. This CDR3 is 14 amino acids long.